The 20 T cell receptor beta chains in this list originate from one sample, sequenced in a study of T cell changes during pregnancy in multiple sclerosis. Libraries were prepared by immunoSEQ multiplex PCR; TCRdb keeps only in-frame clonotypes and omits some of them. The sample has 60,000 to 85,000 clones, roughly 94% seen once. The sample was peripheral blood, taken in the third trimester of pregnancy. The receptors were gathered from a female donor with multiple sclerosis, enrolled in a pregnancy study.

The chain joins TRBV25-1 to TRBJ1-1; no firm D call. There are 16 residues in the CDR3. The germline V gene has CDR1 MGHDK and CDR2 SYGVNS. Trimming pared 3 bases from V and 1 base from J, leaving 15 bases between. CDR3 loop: CASSDWFSGGNTEAFF. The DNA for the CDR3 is TGTGCCAGCAGTGACTGGTTTTCCGGAGGGAACACTGAAGCTTTCTTT.

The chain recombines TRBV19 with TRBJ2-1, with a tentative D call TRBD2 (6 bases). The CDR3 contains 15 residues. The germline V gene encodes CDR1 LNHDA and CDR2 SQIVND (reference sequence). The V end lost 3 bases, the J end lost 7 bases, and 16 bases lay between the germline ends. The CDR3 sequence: CASSIRHLAMNEQFF. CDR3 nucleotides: TGTGCCAGTAGTATCCGTCATCTAGCGATGAATGAGCAGTTCTTC.

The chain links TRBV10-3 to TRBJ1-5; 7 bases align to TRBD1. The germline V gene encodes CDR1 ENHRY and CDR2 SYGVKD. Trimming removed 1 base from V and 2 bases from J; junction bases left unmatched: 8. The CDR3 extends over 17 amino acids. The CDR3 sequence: CAISEYGSGQRNQPQHF. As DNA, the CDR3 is TGTGCCATCAGTGAGTATGGGTCGGGACAGCGCAATCAGCCCCAGCATTTT.

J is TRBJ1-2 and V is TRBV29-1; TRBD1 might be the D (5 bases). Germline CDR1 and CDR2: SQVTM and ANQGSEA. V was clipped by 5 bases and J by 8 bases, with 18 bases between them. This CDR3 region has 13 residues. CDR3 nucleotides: TGCAGCGTTAGGTGGGGCCAGGGAGGCGGCTACACCTTC. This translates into CSVRWGQGGGYTF.

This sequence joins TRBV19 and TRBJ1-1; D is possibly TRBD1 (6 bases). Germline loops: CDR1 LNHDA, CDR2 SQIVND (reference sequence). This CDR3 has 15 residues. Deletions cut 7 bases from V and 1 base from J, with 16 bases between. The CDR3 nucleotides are TGTGCCAGTACTTTAGCTGGGGGCGGGAACACTGAAGCTTTCTTT. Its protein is CASTLAGGGNTEAFF.

The CDR3 loop is CASSLDGTGYAGGYTF. The CDR3 region has the DNA TGTGCCAGCAGCTTGGATGGGACAGGCTATGCCGGTGGCTACACCTTC. The chain recombines TRBV5-5 with TRBJ1-2, with TRBD1 matching over 8 bases. J was trimmed by 7 bases and V by 0 bases; bases with no gene match: 11. Germline-derived CDR1 and CDR2 are SGHKS and YYEKEE (reference sequence). The CDR3 is 16 residues long.

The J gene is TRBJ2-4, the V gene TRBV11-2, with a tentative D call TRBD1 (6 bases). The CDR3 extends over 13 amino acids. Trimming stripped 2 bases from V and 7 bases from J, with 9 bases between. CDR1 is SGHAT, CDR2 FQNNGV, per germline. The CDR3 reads CASSLTGSNIQYF. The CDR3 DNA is TGTGCCAGCAGCTTAACAGGGTCCAACATTCAGTACTTC.

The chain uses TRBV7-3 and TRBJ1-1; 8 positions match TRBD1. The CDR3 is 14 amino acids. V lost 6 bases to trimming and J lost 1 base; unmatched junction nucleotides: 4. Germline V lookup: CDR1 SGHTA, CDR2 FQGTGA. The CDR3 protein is CASSPGGANTEAFF. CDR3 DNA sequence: TGTGCCAGCAGTCCAGGGGGCGCGAACACTGAAGCTTTCTTT. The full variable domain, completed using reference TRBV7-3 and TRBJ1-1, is GAGVSQTPSNKVTEKGKYVELRCDPISGHTALYWYRQSLGQGPEFLIYFQGTGAADDSGLPNDRFFAVRPEGSVSTLKIQRTERGDSAVYLCASSPGGANTEAFFGQGTRLTVV.

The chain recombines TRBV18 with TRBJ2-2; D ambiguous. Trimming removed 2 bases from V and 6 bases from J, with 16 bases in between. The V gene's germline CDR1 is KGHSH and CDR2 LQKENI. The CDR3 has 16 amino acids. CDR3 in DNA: TGTGCCAGCTCACCAAAGAGTGAGGCAATCTCCGGGGAGCTGTTTTTT. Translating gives CASSPKSEAISGELFF.

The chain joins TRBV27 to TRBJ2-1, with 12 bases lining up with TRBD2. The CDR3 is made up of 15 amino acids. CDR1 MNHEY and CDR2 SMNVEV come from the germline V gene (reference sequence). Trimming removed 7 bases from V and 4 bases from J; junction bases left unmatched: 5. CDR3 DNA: TGTGCCAGCACCCTAACTAGCGGGGGGTACAATGAGCAGTTCTTC. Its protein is CASTLTSGGYNEQFF.

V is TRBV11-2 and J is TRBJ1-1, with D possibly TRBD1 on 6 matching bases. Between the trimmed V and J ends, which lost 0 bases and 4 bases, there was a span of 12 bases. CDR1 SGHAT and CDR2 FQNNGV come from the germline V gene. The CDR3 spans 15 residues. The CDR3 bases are TGTGCCAGCAGCTTAGATCGAGGGGGTGCCACTGAAGCTTTCTTT. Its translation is CASSLDRGGATEAFF. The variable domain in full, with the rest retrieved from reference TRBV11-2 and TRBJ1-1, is EAGVAQSPRYKIIEKRQSVAFWCNPISGHATLYWYQQILGQGPKLLIQFQNNGVVDDSQLPKDRFSAERLKGVDSTLKIQPAKLEDSAVYLCASSLDRGGATEAFFGQGTRLTVV.

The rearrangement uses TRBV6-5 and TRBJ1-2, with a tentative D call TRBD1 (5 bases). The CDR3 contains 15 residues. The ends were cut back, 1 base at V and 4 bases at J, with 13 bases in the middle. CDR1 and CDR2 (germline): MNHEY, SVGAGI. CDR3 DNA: TGTGCCAGCAGTTACTACCGGGGGACTTCCTATGGCTACACCTTC. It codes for CASSYYRGTSYGYTF.

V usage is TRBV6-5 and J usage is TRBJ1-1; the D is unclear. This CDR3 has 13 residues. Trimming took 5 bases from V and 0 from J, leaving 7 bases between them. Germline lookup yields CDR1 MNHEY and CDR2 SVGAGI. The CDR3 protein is CASSPVLNTEAFF. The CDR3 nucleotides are TGTGCCAGCAGTCCAGTCTTGAACACTGAAGCTTTCTTT.

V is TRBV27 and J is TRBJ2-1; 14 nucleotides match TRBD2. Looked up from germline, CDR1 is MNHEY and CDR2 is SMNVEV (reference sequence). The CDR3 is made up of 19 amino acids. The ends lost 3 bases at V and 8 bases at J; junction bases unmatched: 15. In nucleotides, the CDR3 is TGTGCCAGCAGTTTGACGGGACTAGCGGGGGTTCTCCCAGGGTATGAGCAGTTCTTC. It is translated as CASSLTGLAGVLPGYEQFF.

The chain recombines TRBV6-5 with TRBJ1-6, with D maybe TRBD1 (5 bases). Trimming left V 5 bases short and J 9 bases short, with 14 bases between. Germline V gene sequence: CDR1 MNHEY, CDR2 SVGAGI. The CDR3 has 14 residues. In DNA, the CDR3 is TGTGCCAGCAGTCCAGGGTACGGGAGTTCACCCCTCCACTTT. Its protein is CASSPGYGSSPLHF.

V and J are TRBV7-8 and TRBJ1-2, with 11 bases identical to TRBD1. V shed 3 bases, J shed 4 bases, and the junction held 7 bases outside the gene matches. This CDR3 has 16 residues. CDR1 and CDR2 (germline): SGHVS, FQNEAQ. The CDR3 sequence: CASSLGTGGVGYGYTF. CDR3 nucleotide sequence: TGTGCCAGCAGCTTGGGGACAGGGGGAGTGGGCTATGGCTACACCTTC.

In DNA form, the CDR3 reads TGTGCCAGTAGTATGTGGACAGCGGATGGCTACACCTTC. Its protein is CASSMWTADGYTF. V is TRBV19 and J is TRBJ1-2, with D perhaps TRBD1 (6 bases). CDR1 is LNHDA and CDR2 is SQIVND in the germline V gene (reference sequence). V lost 3 bases to trimming and J lost 6 bases, with 11 bases between them. CDR3 length equals 13 residues.

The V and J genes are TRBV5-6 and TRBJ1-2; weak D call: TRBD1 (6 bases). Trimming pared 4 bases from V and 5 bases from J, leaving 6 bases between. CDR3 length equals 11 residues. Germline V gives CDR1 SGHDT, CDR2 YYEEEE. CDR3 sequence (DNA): TGTGCCAGCAGCGGACAGTATGGCTACACCTTC. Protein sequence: CASSGQYGYTF. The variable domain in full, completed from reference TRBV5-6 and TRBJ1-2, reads DAGVTQSPTHLIKTRGQQVTLRCSPKSGHDTVSWYQQALGQGPQFIFQYYEEEERQRGNFPDRFSGHQFPNYSSELNVNALLLGDSALYLCASSGQYGYTFGSGTRLTVV.

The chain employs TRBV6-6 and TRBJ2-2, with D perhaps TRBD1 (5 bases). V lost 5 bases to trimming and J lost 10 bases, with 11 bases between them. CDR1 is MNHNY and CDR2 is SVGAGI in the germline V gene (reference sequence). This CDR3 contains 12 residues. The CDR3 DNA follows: TGTGCCAGCAGTCCCCCTGGGGCGGAGCTGTTTTTT. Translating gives CASSPPGAELFF.

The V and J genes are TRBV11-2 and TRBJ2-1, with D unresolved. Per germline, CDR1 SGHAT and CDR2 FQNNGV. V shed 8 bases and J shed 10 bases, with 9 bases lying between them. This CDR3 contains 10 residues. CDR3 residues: CASGFGEQFF. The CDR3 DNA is TGTGCCAGCGGTTTCGGGGAGCAGTTCTTC.